This T cell receptor beta chain came from a study of blood T cell repertoires in COVID-19. Whole-study context: Sample material is recorded as cDNA or gDNA derived from T cells, B-cell-depleted T cells, or PBMCs.

Using immunoSEQ multiplex PCR, the repertoire was profiled, and TCRdb retains in-frame clones only, with some absent. The sample has 430,000 or so clones; over 75% are singletons. This clone was seen a few times. Assignments of participants to cohorts depended upon their own reported clinical history. All recovered Cohort 3 donors got two negative PCRs, got clearance, or saw symptom resolution. Losses at the gene ends were 1 base for V and 6 bases for J; bases not matched to a gene: 9. CDR1 and CDR2 from the germline V gene are LNHDA and SQIVND (reference sequence). This CDR3 has 15 amino acids. The rearrangement joins TRBV19 to TRBJ2-7, with TRBD2 matching over 7 bases. Sequencing input: PBMCs or T cells enriched from blood (not recorded which). The sequence was collected from a woman aged 40 to 50 who had recovered from COVID-19. The chain's CDR3 is CASSIGSGGLGEQYF. The CDR3 coding sequence is TGTGCCAGTAGTATAGGGTCGGGGGGTTTGGGCGAGCAGTACTTC.